This passage covers 21 T cell receptor beta chains from one sample sequenced in a study of T cell responses to AZD1222 COVID-19 vaccine. The assay was immunoSEQ multiplex PCR, and TCRdb's table has in-frame clones only and misses some. The sample gives about 130,000 clones, approximately 80% of which show up once; over 4% is in the top ten. Sequencing used peripheral blood, obtained on day 0 of AZD1222 vaccination. These receptors came from an adult in good health.

CDR3 loop: CASSLRTGSYNEQFF. CDR3 nucleotides: TGTGCCAGCAGCTTAAGGACAGGGTCCTACAATGAGCAGTTCTTC. The chain carries TRBV11-3 and TRBJ2-1, with 8 bases aligning to TRBD1. J gave up 1 base and V 2 bases, and 1 base lay outside the gene matches. This CDR3 comprises 15 residues. Per germline, CDR1 SGHNT and CDR2 YENEEA.

The rearrangement joins TRBV27 to TRBJ1-1, with TRBD1 identical over 7 bases. CDR1 and CDR2 from the germline V gene are MNHEY and SMNVEV (reference sequence). The CDR3 totals 15 residues. Trimming cost V 5 bases and J 0 bases; bases outside gene matches: 6. CDR3 bases: TGTGCCAGCAGTCGGGGACAGATCTTGAACACTGAAGCTTTCTTT. Translating gives CASSRGQILNTEAFF.

CDR3 coding DNA: TGCGCCAGCAGCCCGCAGGGGGCAACTAATGAAAAACTGTTTTTT. It specifies CASSPQGATNEKLFF. The gene calls are TRBV4-1 and TRBJ1-4; 7 positions match TRBD1. CDR1 and CDR2 (germline): MGHRA, YSYEKL. The ends lost 4 bases at V and 0 bases at J; junction bases unmatched: 2. The CDR3 has 15 residues.

CDR3 coding DNA: TGTGCCAGCAGTGAAGCCGGCAGGCAGTTCTTC. This sequence encodes CASSEAGRQFF. The rearrangement links TRBV2 to TRBJ2-1; D is uncertain. Trimming shortened V by 0 bases and J by 12 bases, and 6 bases separated the two germline ends. Germline V gene lookup returns CDR1 SNHLY and CDR2 FYNNEI. The CDR3 is 11 amino acids.

The genes are TRBV28 and TRBJ2-1; tentatively, D is TRBD1 (5 bases). Germline V lookup: CDR1 MDHEN, CDR2 SYDVKM. V was shortened by 6 bases and J by 3 bases, with 15 bases between the two germline ends. This CDR3 has 15 amino acids. This CDR3 reads CASSLQVSGYNEQFF. CDR3 bases: TGTGCCAGCAGCCTACAGGTTTCAGGCTACAATGAGCAGTTCTTC. The full variable domain, completed using reference TRBV28 and TRBJ2-1, is DVKVTQSSRYLVKRTGEKVFLECVQDMDHENMFWYRQDPGLGLRLIYFSYDVKMKEKGDIPEGYSVSREKKERFSLILESASTNQTSMYLCASSLQVSGYNEQFFGPGTRLTVL.

This chain links TRBV10-3 with TRBJ1-5, with TRBD1 as a possible D gene (5 bases). This CDR3 is 15 amino acids long. Germline V lookup: CDR1 ENHRY, CDR2 SYGVKD. The ends were cut back, 5 bases at V and 5 bases at J, with 16 bases in the middle. Written as DNA, the CDR3 is TGTGCCATCAGTCCCGGGACTACACTGGATCAGCCCCAGCATTTT. This encodes CAISPGTTLDQPQHF.

A single count supports this clone. The gene calls are TRBV3-1 (or the pseudogene TRBV3-2) and TRBJ1-3, with D possibly matching TRBD1 (6 bases). V lost 0 bases to trimming and J lost 4 bases, with 13 bases between them. CDR3 length: 16 amino acids. Germline V gene sequence: CDR1 LGHDT, CDR2 YNNKEL (reference sequence). The chain's CDR3 is CASSQEAGGAGNTIYF. CDR3 nucleotides: TGTGCCAGCAGCCAAGAAGCCGGGGGCGCAGGAAACACCATATATTTT.

V is TRBV7-3 and J is TRBJ2-2, with a possible D match to TRBD2 (6 bases). Germline V gives CDR1 SGHTA, CDR2 FQGTGA. V was shortened by 2 bases and J by 4 bases, with 17 bases between the two germline ends. This CDR3 is 17 amino acids long. This CDR3 reads CASSLDLGYGGTGELFF. The CDR3 DNA follows: TGTGCCAGCAGCTTAGATCTTGGTTACGGGGGCACCGGGGAGCTGTTTTTT.

The J gene is TRBJ1-4, the V gene TRBV14; 11 bases are a match to TRBD1. The CDR3 loop spans 15 amino acids. Germline CDR1 SGHDN, CDR2 FVKESK. V dropped 4 bases and J dropped 8; count of bases not matched to a gene: 6. CDR3 DNA sequence: TGTGCCAGCAGCCCCTGGGACAGGGGGAGGGAAAAACTGTTTTTT. Its protein is CASSPWDRGREKLFF.

V gene TRBV15 combines with J gene TRBJ1-5; weak D call: TRBD1 (5 bases). The germline gives CDR1 LNHNV, CDR2 YYDKDF (reference sequence). The CDR3 contains 15 residues. The germline V and J ends were trimmed by 7 bases and 3 bases, with 16 bases remaining between them. The CDR3 DNA reads TGTGCCACCAATGGTGGGGCGTACGACAATCAGCCCCAGCATTTT. Translating it yields CATNGGAYDNQPQHF.

The chain joins TRBV6-2 or TRBV6-3 to TRBJ2-3, with D possibly called TRBD1 or TRBD2 (5 bases each). Trimming took 5 bases from V and 5 from J, leaving 17 bases between them. CDR1 MNHEY and CDR2 SVGEGT come from the germline V gene. The CDR3 totals 15 residues. The CDR3 sequence is CASSNGAGQGDTQYF. CDR3 in DNA: TGTGCCAGCAGTAACGGGGCAGGGCAAGGAGATACGCAGTATTTT.

The chain carries TRBV19 and TRBJ2-6; D might be TRBD1 (6 bases). Looked up from germline, CDR1 is LNHDA and CDR2 is SQIVND (reference sequence). V lost 4 bases and J lost 5, with 9 bases in between. The CDR3 has 14 amino acids. The CDR3 spells CASSTGAWANVLTF. The CDR3 DNA follows: TGTGCCAGTAGTACAGGGGCCTGGGCCAACGTCCTGACTTTC.

The V and J genes are TRBV7-9 and TRBJ1-6; weak D call: TRBD1 (5 bases). V gave up 0 bases and J gave up 6 bases, with 9 bases separating them. Looked up from germline, CDR1 is SEHNR and CDR2 is FQNEAQ (reference sequence). The CDR3 spans 15 residues. The CDR3, as DNA: TGTGCCAGCAGCTTAGCGTCCGGGGGTAATTCACCCCTCCACTTT. This translates into CASSLASGGNSPLHF.

This sequence joins TRBV30 and TRBJ1-3; TRBD1 agrees at 8 bases. With V trimmed by 2 bases and J by 8 bases, 11 bases remained unmatched. The germline gives CDR1 GTSNPN, CDR2 SVGIG (reference sequence). The CDR3 loop spans 15 amino acids. The CDR3 nucleotides read TGTGCCTGGAGTTCCGGACAGGGAGGAGCCCACACCATATATTTT. This translates into CAWSSGQGGAHTIYF.

The chain combines TRBV5-1 with TRBJ2-1; D is undetermined. Germline V gene data show CDR1 as SGHRS and CDR2 as YFSETQ. This CDR3 is built from 11 residues. V was shortened by 7 bases and J by 7 bases, with 9 bases between the two germline ends. This CDR3 reads CASAEANEQFF. The CDR3 bases are TGCGCCAGCGCCGAGGCGAATGAGCAGTTCTTC.

V gene TRBV28 combines with J gene TRBJ1-1, with D perhaps matching TRBD1 (5 bases). Germline V lookup: CDR1 MDHEN, CDR2 SYDVKM. V gave up 1 base and J gave up 4 bases, with 13 bases separating them. The length of the CDR3 is 15 residues. For the CDR3, the DNA is TGTGCCAGCAGTTTATCCACAGGCTCCGGCACTGAAGCTTTCTTT. Encoded protein: CASSLSTGSGTEAFF.

DNA of the CDR3: TGTGCCACCAGCAGAGACCCGGACAGTCCGGGAGGCTACACCTTC. Translated: CATSRDPDSPGGYTF. The chain couples TRBV15 to TRBJ1-2, with D possibly being TRBD1 (6 bases). The CDR3 runs 15 residues. V gave up 0 bases and J gave up 8 bases, with 16 bases separating them. Per the germline V gene, CDR1 is LNHNV and CDR2 is YYDKDF (reference sequence). Full variable domain (missing parts from reference TRBV15 and TRBJ1-2): DAMVIQNPRYQVTQFGKPVTLSCSQTLNHNVMYWYQQKSSQAPKLLFHYYDKDFNNEADTPDNFQSRRPNTSFCFLDIRSPGLGDTAMYLCATSRDPDSPGGYTFGSGTRLTVV.

As for this clone: Other DNA sequences in this sample translate to the same CDR3. The J gene is TRBJ2-3, the V gene TRBV6-4, with 11 bases aligning to TRBD2. Germline loops: CDR1 MRHNA, CDR2 SNTAGT. This CDR3 comprises 15 residues. Trimming at V came to 0 bases and at J to 6 bases, leaving 2 bases not matched to a gene. This CDR3 is CASSDSSGGADTQYF. The DNA for the CDR3 is TGTGCCAGCAGTGACTCTAGCGGGGGGGCCGATACGCAGTATTTT.

The chain uses TRBV10-3 and TRBJ1-6, with no clear D. CDR3 length equals 13 residues. V was cut by 6 bases and J by 5 bases, with 8 bases left in between. CDR1 and CDR2 from the germline V gene are ENHRY and SYGVKD. CDR3 DNA sequence: TGTGCCATCAGGGGAACTGATAATTCACCCCTCCACTTT. Encoded protein: CAIRGTDNSPLHF.

This clone was seen a handful of times. This sequence joins TRBV9 and TRBJ1-1; 7 positions match TRBD1. Germline V gene sequence: CDR1 SGDLS, CDR2 YYNGEE. The CDR3 covers 15 residues. Trimming cost V 4 bases and J 2 bases; bases outside gene matches: 8. Here the CDR3 DNA reads TGTGCCAGCAGCCCCCGGGCAGGGGGAAACACTGAAGCTTTCTTT. This translates into CASSPRAGGNTEAFF. Looking up the rest from reference TRBV9 and TRBJ1-1 gives the full variable domain: DSGVTQTPKHLITATGQRVTLRCSPRSGDLSVYWYQQSLDQGLQFLIQYYNGEERAKGNILERFSAQQFPDLHSELNLSSLELGDSALYFCASSPRAGGNTEAFFGQGTRLTVV.

This CDR3 reads CASSPGLAGDETQYF. CDR3 in DNA: TGCGCCAGCAGCCCCGGACTAGCGGGGGATGAGACCCAGTACTTC. The chain combines TRBV5-1 with TRBJ2-5, with 13 positions matching TRBD2. This CDR3 is 15 amino acids long. The V and J ends lost 4 bases and 5 bases, in that order; junction bases with no gene match: 5. Germline V CDR1 and CDR2: SGHRS, YFSETQ.